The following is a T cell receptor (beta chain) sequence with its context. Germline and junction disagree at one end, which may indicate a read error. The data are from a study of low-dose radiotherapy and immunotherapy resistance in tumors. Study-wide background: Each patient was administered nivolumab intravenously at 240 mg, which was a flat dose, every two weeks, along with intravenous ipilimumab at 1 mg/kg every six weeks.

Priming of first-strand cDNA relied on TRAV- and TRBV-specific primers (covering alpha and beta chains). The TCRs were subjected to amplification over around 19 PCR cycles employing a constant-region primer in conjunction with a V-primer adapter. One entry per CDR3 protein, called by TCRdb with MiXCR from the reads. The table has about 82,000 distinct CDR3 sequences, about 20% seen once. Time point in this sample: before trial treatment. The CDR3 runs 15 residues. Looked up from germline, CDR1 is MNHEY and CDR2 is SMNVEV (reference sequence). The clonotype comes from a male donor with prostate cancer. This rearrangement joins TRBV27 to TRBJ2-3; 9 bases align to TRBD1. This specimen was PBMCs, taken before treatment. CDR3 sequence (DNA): TGTGCCACCAGTGGACCGGGACAGGGACAGGATACGCAGTATTTT. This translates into CATSGPGQGQDTQYF.